Reported below is one T cell receptor (beta chain). Its target is unknown. Naive CD8 populations comprised CD45RO-negative cells positively selected for CCR7, excluding terminally differentiated effector memory CD45RA+ cells. Healthy and HIV-negative, the adult donors had no recent acute infections or vaccinations. Produced via immunoSEQ multiplex PCR; TCRdb's table is partial and in-frame only. The table shows about 2.1 million clones, with about 93% occurring only once. This record belongs to a study of shared clonotypes between healthy human individuals. Study overall: CD4 naive and CD4 memory each took three plates per donor, while CD8 naive took two and CD8 memory one.

Per germline, CDR1 MNHNS and CDR2 SASEGT. The trim removed 3 bases at V and 7 bases at J, leaving 8 bases unmatched. The CDR3 consists of 14 residues. Study-level findings and limits: Few donors restricted represented genetic and exposure-history diversity.

This TCR came from a man younger than 35 in good health. Some clones in this sample may be carry-over from other donors' samples. Sequences were obtained from naive CD8+ T cells from PBMCs. The chain combines TRBV6-1 with TRBJ2-7; 8 bases are a match to TRBD2. The CDR3 nucleotides read TGTGCCAGCAGTGACCGAGCGGGAGTGAGGGAGCAGTACTTC. Protein product: CASSDRAGVREQYF.